The clone carrying this TCR beta chain came up once. V lost 6 bases to trimming and J lost 4 bases; unmatched junction nucleotides: 9. Germline CDR1 is SQVTM and CDR2 is ANQGSEA. This CDR3 has 14 amino acids. This sample is drawn from a study of T cell changes during pregnancy in multiple sclerosis. TCRdb's copy holds only in-frame clones and misses some; the assay was immunoSEQ multiplex PCR. The table includes approximately 46,000 clones, approximately 89% detected once. The V gene is TRBV29-1, the J gene TRBJ1-2, with 9 bases aligning to TRBD1. This TCR came from a female donor with multiple sclerosis, enrolled in a pregnancy study. Sequenced here: CD8+ T cells from peripheral blood mononuclear cells, sampled in the second trimester of pregnancy. In DNA, the CDR3 is TGCAGCGTGGCCACAGGGGGCGAATTCTATGGCTACACCTTC. Translation: CSVATGGEFYGYTF.